These 18 T cell receptor beta chains came from one sample sequenced in a study of blood T cell repertoires in COVID-19. Generated by immunoSEQ multiplex PCR, the TCRdb table keeps only in-frame clones and is missing some. The sample yields over 150,000 clones, around 87% seen once. The sequenced sample was peripheral blood. These receptors originate from an elderly woman with COVID-19, enrolled during active disease.

This clone was seen only a few times. The chain uses TRBV2 and TRBJ2-2; TRBD2 is a possible D gene (6 bases). Germline CDR1 reads SNHLY; CDR2 reads FYNNEI. This CDR3 is built from 13 residues. Trimming left V 3 bases short and J 4 bases short, with 6 bases between. This CDR3 is CASSDGGTGELFF. CDR3 bases: TGTGCCAGCAGTGACGGGGGCACCGGGGAGCTGTTTTTT.

V and J are TRBV4-2 and TRBJ1-1; 10 bases map to TRBD1. This CDR3 has 15 amino acids. J lost 5 bases, V lost 1 base, and 4 bases had no gene match. CDR1 and CDR2 (germline): LGHNA, YNFKEQ. CDR3: CASSQGQGADTEAFF. DNA of the CDR3: TGTGCCAGCAGCCAAGGACAGGGGGCGGATACTGAAGCTTTCTTT.

The chain carries TRBV2 and TRBJ1-1, with D maybe TRBD1 (5 bases). V lost 6 bases, J lost 6 bases, and 14 bases lay in between. This CDR3 region has 13 residues. CDR1 and CDR2 from the germline V gene are SNHLY and FYNNEI. CDR3 sequence (DNA): TGTGCCAGCAGGTCCCGGGGGGGGGCTGAAGCTTTCTTT. Amino acids: CASRSRGGAEAFF.

The chain employs TRBV6-5 and TRBJ1-4; 7 bases fit TRBD1. Germline V lookup: CDR1 MNHEY, CDR2 SVGAGI. V lost 4 bases to trimming and J lost 9 bases; unmatched junction nucleotides: 8. This CDR3 contains 14 residues. In nucleotides, the CDR3 is TGTGCCAGCAGTTTCACGGGACAGAGGCAAAAACTGTTTTTT. Its protein product is CASSFTGQRQKLFF.

This clone appeared a few times. The gene calls are TRBV28 and TRBJ2-3; no definite D call. Germline V gene sequence: CDR1 MDHEN, CDR2 SYDVKM. The CDR3 loop spans 15 amino acids. V gave up 7 bases and J gave up 1 base, with 15 bases separating them. The CDR3 loop reads CASIPVGLGTDTQYF. The CDR3 nucleotides read TGTGCCAGCATACCTGTGGGCCTGGGCACAGATACGCAGTATTTT.

The chain uses TRBV12-3 or TRBV12-4 and TRBJ2-7, with D possibly TRBD2 on 5 matching bases. V lost 2 bases and J lost 6, with 11 bases in between. The CDR3 has 13 amino acids. The CDR3, as DNA: TGTGCCAGCAGTTTAAGCGGTCTACCCGAGCAGTACTTC. Protein product: CASSLSGLPEQYF.

This clone was seen a handful of times. The genes are TRBV9 and TRBJ2-3, with 7 bases fitting TRBD1. Trimming cost V 3 bases and J 3 bases; bases outside gene matches: 10. Per germline, CDR1 SGDLS and CDR2 YYNGEE. The CDR3 covers 16 residues. CDR3 nucleotide sequence: TGTGCCAGCAGCGATTCACAGGGGCAGGGGACAGATACGCAGTATTTT. This encodes CASSDSQGQGTDTQYF.

This clone was observed once. V gene TRBV6-2 or TRBV6-3 combines with J gene TRBJ1-6, with TRBD1 matching over 9 bases. The trim removed 2 bases at V and 5 bases at J, leaving 1 base unmatched. Germline lookup yields CDR1 MNHEY and CDR2 SVGEGT. CDR3 length: 15 residues. CDR3 in amino acids: CASSYDRGNNSPLHF. CDR3 DNA: TGTGCCAGCAGTTACGACAGGGGGAATAATTCACCCCTCCACTTT.

V is TRBV7-3 and J is TRBJ2-5; 7 nucleotides align to TRBD1. This CDR3 comprises 13 residues. Trimming took 6 bases from V and 4 from J; bases not matched to a gene: 5. CDR1 and CDR2 from the germline V gene are SGHTA and FQGTGA. CDR3 in amino acids: CASSTGVGETQYF. The CDR3 DNA is TGTGCCAGCAGTACAGGGGTGGGAGAGACCCAGTACTTC. Full variable domain (missing parts from reference TRBV7-3 and TRBJ2-5): GAGVSQTPSNKVTEKGKYVELRCDPISGHTALYWYRQSLGQGPEFLIYFQGTGAADDSGLPNDRFFAVRPEGSVSTLKIQRTERGDSAVYLCASSTGVGETQYFGPGTRLLVL.

This clone was seen only once. The CDR3 region has the DNA TGTGCCAGTAGTATAGGTAGCGGGAGGCCTCGATACAATGAGCAGTTCTTC. Residues: CASSIGSGRPRYNEQFF. The genes are TRBV19 and TRBJ2-1; the match to TRBD2 covers 10 bases. Germline V gene sequence: CDR1 LNHDA, CDR2 SQIVND (reference sequence). CDR3 length: 17 amino acids. Trimming at V came to 1 base and at J to 4 bases, leaving 7 bases not matched to a gene.

This clone has a single count. J is TRBJ2-3 and V is TRBV29-1; 10 nucleotides match TRBD2. The CDR3 contains 15 residues. J was trimmed by 2 bases and V by 5 bases; bases with no gene match: 7. CDR1 and CDR2 (germline): SQVTM, ANQGSEA. CDR3 in amino acids: CSVQLTSGITDTQYF. CDR3 DNA sequence: TGCAGCGTTCAACTAACTAGCGGGATCACAGATACGCAGTATTTT.

This rearrangement joins TRBV3-1 (or the pseudogene TRBV3-2) to TRBJ1-1, with D perhaps TRBD1 (6 bases). CDR1 and CDR2 from the germline V gene are LGHDT and YNNKEL (reference sequence). V shed 2 bases and J shed 11 bases, with 12 bases lying between them. The CDR3 is 12 residues long. CDR3 sequence (DNA): TGTGCCAGCAGCCAACTAATGCAGGGGGCTTTCTTT. Its protein is CASSQLMQGAFF.

This sequence joins TRBV29-1 and TRBJ2-5; D is unclear. V lost 2 bases and J 5 bases, leaving 12 bases between the germline ends. Germline-derived CDR1 and CDR2 are SQVTM and ANQGSEA. CDR3 length: 13 residues. CDR3 bases: TGCAGCGTTGAACTTCTAGATGGGGAGACCCAGTACTTC. This translates into CSVELLDGETQYF.

This clone was recorded once. The gene calls are TRBV28 and TRBJ1-3; no reliable D call. CDR1 and CDR2 (germline): MDHEN, SYDVKM. The CDR3 spans 15 residues. With 0 bases removed from V and 4 bases from J, the gap between germline ends came to 10 bases. The CDR3 DNA is TGTGCCAGCAGTTTATGGCAGTCTGCCGGAAACACCATATATTTT. This codes for CASSLWQSAGNTIYF. The full variable domain, rest sourced from reference TRBV28 and TRBJ1-3, is DVKVTQSSRYLVKRTGEKVFLECVQDMDHENMFWYRQDPGLGLRLIYFSYDVKMKEKGDIPEGYSVSREKKERFSLILESASTNQTSMYLCASSLWQSAGNTIYFGEGSWLTVV.

This chain links TRBV5-6 with TRBJ2-6; D is possibly TRBD1 (6 bases). Germline CDR1 reads SGHDT; CDR2 reads YYEEEE. V lost 2 bases and J lost 2, with 8 bases in between. This CDR3 has 15 residues. The CDR3 DNA reads as TGTGCCAGCAGCTTCACAGGGACTGGGGCCAACGTCCTGACTTTC. Translated, it gives CASSFTGTGANVLTF.

This clone appeared a single time. The chain couples TRBV6-5 to TRBJ1-4; D possibly corresponds to TRBD1 (6 bases). The CDR3 extends over 15 amino acids. Germline V CDR1 and CDR2: MNHEY, SVGAGI. The V gene lost 5 bases and the J gene lost 8 bases, with 18 bases spanning the gap. The CDR3 reads CASSPPRGAGEKLFF. CDR3 sequence (DNA): TGTGCCAGCAGTCCCCCCCGGGGGGCTGGGGAAAAACTGTTTTTT.

The J gene is TRBJ2-1, the V gene TRBV14; 8 positions match TRBD2. The CDR3 extends over 16 amino acids. The junction had 13 bases not matched to a gene; V was cut back by 4 bases and J by 8 bases. Looked up from germline, CDR1 is SGHDN and CDR2 is FVKESK. CDR3: CASSRPSGSGVYEQFF. DNA for the CDR3: TGTGCCAGCAGCCGTCCAAGCGGGAGTGGGGTTTATGAGCAGTTCTTC.

This clone was found once. V is TRBV5-1 and J is TRBJ1-1; 8 nucleotides agree with TRBD1. The V segment lost 3 bases and the J segment 6 bases; nucleotides outside the gene matches: 1. This CDR3 contains 12 residues. Looked up from germline, CDR1 is SGHRS and CDR2 is YFSETQ. CDR3 in amino acids: CASSSGQAEAFF. CDR3 in DNA: TGCGCCAGCAGCTCGGGACAGGCTGAAGCTTTCTTT.